The clone carrying this T cell receptor beta chain appeared a single time. This entry belongs to a study of CD8 T cells in Susac syndrome. Blood CD8+ and CD4+ T cells underwent high-throughput TCR beta sequencing. The control participants were healthy donors, and these controls were matched with respect to both age and sex. Negative isolation yielded CD8+ and CD4+ T cells; FACS enriched TEMRA cells. The CDR3 runs to 14 residues. V was trimmed by 8 bases and J by 5 bases, leaving 16 bases between them. The germline CDR1 and CDR2 sequences are MDHEN and SYDVKM. RNA amounts of 0.5 to 1 ug underwent reverse transcription with random hexamers. Multiplex PCR with immunoSEQ amplified the TCR beta CDR3 across 54 Vbeta and 13 Jbeta. One entry per CDR3 protein results from TCRdb running MiXCR on the immunoSEQ multiplex PCR reads. The table has about 80,000 distinct CDR3 sequences, 90% to 95% seen once; the top ten hold around 0.25%.

Sequencing was carried out using CD8+ T cells from PBMCs. This clonotype was obtained from a human donor in good health. The V gene is TRBV28, the J gene TRBJ2-4, with D perhaps being TRBD1 or TRBD2 (5 bases each). CDR3 sequence (DNA): TGTGCCAGCTCCCAACGGGGCAGGGAAAACATTCAGTACTTC. This encodes CASSQRGRENIQYF.